The 12 T cell receptor beta chains below were found in one sample sequenced in a study of blood T cell repertoires in COVID-19. Profiled with immunoSEQ multiplex PCR; TCRdb holds only in-frame clones, not every one. The table lists about 240,000 clones, 80% to 85% of them singletons. Sequenced material: peripheral blood. The receptors shown here come from a woman in her sixties or seventies with active or convalescent COVID-19.

This clone was observed once. The genes are TRBV4-3 and TRBJ1-2; weak D call: TRBD1 (5 bases). The V end lost 0 bases, the J end lost 2 bases, and 19 bases lay between the germline ends. The CDR3 is made up of 18 amino acids. Germline CDR1 LGHNA, CDR2 YSLEER. The CDR3 coding sequence is TGCGCCAGCAGCCAAGAGGCGGGGGTACTTGGGATAAACTATGGCTACACCTTC. The encoded protein is CASSQEAGVLGINYGYTF.

This chain links TRBV14 with TRBJ1-1, with D possibly being TRBD1 (5 bases). Between the trimmed V and J ends, which lost 1 base and 1 base, there was a span of 10 bases. Per germline, CDR1 SGHDN and CDR2 FVKESK. This CDR3 contains 15 residues. CDR3 sequence reads: CASSQATAPNTEAFF. The CDR3, as DNA: TGTGCCAGCAGCCAAGCGACAGCCCCGAACACTGAAGCTTTCTTT.

This rearrangement joins TRBV3-1 (or the pseudogene TRBV3-2) to TRBJ2-1; the match to TRBD1 covers 7 bases. Germline-derived CDR1 and CDR2 are LGHDT and YNNKEL (reference sequence). The junction had 6 bases not matched to a gene; V was cut back by 5 bases and J by 5 bases. The CDR3 contains 14 residues. CDR3 sequence (DNA): TGTGCCAGCAGCTCGTCGACAGGGAACAATGAGCAGTTCTTC. Residues: CASSSSTGNNEQFF.

This rearrangement joins TRBV23-1 to TRBJ1-5; the D gene is possibly TRBD1 (6 bases). Being an ORF, TRBV23-1 has a function that is uncertain. This CDR3 spans 16 amino acids. V was pared by 3 bases and J by 2 bases, with 14 bases between. In nucleotides, the CDR3 is TGCGCCAGCAGTCACTGTCAGGGGAAGGGCAATCAGCCCCAGCATTTT. This encodes CASSHCQGKGNQPQHF.

This clone was recorded once. The chain employs TRBV19 and TRBJ1-6; 8 nucleotides line up with TRBD1. The CDR3 is 15 amino acids. The J segment lost 3 bases and the V segment lost 10 bases, leaving 8 bases of the junction unmatched. Looked up from germline, CDR1 is LNHDA and CDR2 is SQIVND (reference sequence). CDR3 region: CATRDRLFYNSPLHF. The CDR3 coding sequence is TGTGCCACCAGGGACAGGCTCTTCTATAATTCACCCCTCCACTTT. Variable domain in full (rest from reference TRBV19 and TRBJ1-6): DGGITQSPKYLFRKEGQNVTLSCEQNLNHDAMYWYRQDPGQGLRLIYYSQIVNDFQKGDIAEGYSVSREKKESFPLTVTSAQKNPTAFYLCATRDRLFYNSPLHFGNGTRLTVT.

About this clone itself: A junction end diverges from the germline sequence, so it may reflect a read error. The V and J genes are TRBV19 and TRBJ1-1, with TRBD1 matching over 7 bases. Germline loops: CDR1 LNHDA, CDR2 SQIVND (reference sequence). This CDR3 spans 16 amino acids. CDR3 sequence: CASRIGGSKANTEAFF. DNA for the CDR3: TGTGCCAGTAGGATAGGGGGCTCAAAGGCGAACACTGAAGCTTTCTTT.

The chain has TRBV7-2 and TRBJ2-5; possible D gene TRBD1, 6 bases. Germline loops: CDR1 SGHTA, CDR2 FQGNSA. V was clipped by 7 bases and J by 5 bases, with 14 bases between them. CDR3 length: 13 amino acids. In DNA, the CDR3 is TGTGCCAGCACTAGGGGGAACGGGGAGACCCAGTACTTC. Translated, it gives CASTRGNGETQYF.

V and J are TRBV6-6 and TRBJ1-2; weak D call: TRBD1 (5 bases). Germline CDR1 reads MNHNY; CDR2 reads SVGAGI (reference sequence). Between the trimmed V and J ends, which lost 6 bases and 4 bases, there was a span of 18 bases. The CDR3 loop spans 15 amino acids. CDR3 coding DNA: TGTGCCAGCAGCCTTTTCGGCAGGGAGGGCTATGGCTACACCTTC. It yields the protein CASSLFGREGYGYTF.

The chain employs TRBV7-2 and TRBJ2-5; 7 bases are shared with TRBD2. The germline CDR1 and CDR2 sequences are SGHTA and FQGNSA. The CDR3 sequence is 15 residues long. Trimming took 3 bases from V and 0 from J; bases not matched to a gene: 4. The DNA of the CDR3 is TGTGCCAGCAGCTTCGGAGCGGGGTACCAAGAGACCCAGTACTTC. Translated, it gives CASSFGAGYQETQYF.

The chain joins TRBV27 to TRBJ2-7; tentative D call: TRBD1 (6 bases). In germline, CDR1 is MNHEY, CDR2 SMNVEV (reference sequence). Trimming removed 2 bases at V and 3 bases at J, with 11 bases between. The length of the CDR3 is 14 residues. CDR3 amino acids: CASSLKQGNYEQYF. CDR3 in DNA: TGTGCCAGCAGTTTAAAACAGGGAAACTACGAGCAGTACTTC.

This chain connects TRBV30 to TRBJ1-4; no clear D. The length of the CDR3 is 14 residues. Germline V gene data show CDR1 as GTSNPN and CDR2 as SVGIG (reference sequence). The ends were cut back, 1 base at V and 7 bases at J, with 13 bases in the middle. Here the CDR3 reads CAWSDSLTLEKLFF. CDR3 DNA sequence: TGTGCCTGGAGTGACAGTCTCACCCTTGAAAAACTGTTTTTT.

A remark on this clone: The germline gene is not matched at one end of the junction; a read error may be the cause. The chain's CDR3 is CASSPPSDNEQFF. The CDR3 bases are TGTGCCAGCAGCCCCCCCTCCGACAATGAGCAGTTCTTC. V is TRBV7-9 and J is TRBJ2-1; D uncertain. In germline, CDR1 is SEHNR, CDR2 FQNEAQ (reference sequence). The length of the CDR3 is 13 residues.